This T cell receptor (beta chain) was identified during a study of post-analysis software for immune sequencing data. In the study overall: Recorded subtypes: relapsing-remitting, secondary progressive, progressive-relapsing; some patients unannotated.

General study points: Clustering by F measure revealed strong co-clustering among samples prepared together in one batch. In patients, TRBV5-6, TRBV5-1 and TRBV20-1 belonged to 4 or 5 TRBV segments found more frequently than in controls. For normalized Chao1 diversity, multiple sclerosis patients scored significantly lower than controls did.

Turning to this clonotype: Its antigen is unknown.

Unique molecular identifiers were carried by the TCR beta cDNA libraries. Input populations of 1 to 10 million T cells gave rise to approximately 500,000 cDNA molecules. MiXCR, run by TCRdb on the PCR reads, gives a single entry per CDR3 protein. The sample yields about 560,000 distinct CDR3 sequences, about 40% seen once. Germline CDR1 MNHEY, CDR2 SVGAGI. This CDR3 contains 15 residues. The V and J ends lost 7 bases and 7 bases, in that order; junction bases with no gene match: 12. This TCR derives from a girl aged 5 to 17 with multiple sclerosis. This chain connects TRBV6-5 to TRBJ1-2; 10 bases fit TRBD1. Sequenced input: blood. The DNA for the CDR3 is TGTGCCAGCACCCGGGGAGGGACAGGGGAGTTTGGCTACACCTTC. Amino acids: CASTRGGTGEFGYTF.